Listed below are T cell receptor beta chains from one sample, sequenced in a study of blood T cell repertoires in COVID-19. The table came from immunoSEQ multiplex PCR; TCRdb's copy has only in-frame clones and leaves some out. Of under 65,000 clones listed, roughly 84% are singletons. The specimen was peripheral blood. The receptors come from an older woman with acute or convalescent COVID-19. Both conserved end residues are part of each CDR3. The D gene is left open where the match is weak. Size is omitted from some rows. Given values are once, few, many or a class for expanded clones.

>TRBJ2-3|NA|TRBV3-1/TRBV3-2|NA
CASSRGTLSTDTQYF
TGTGCCAGCAGCCGAGGCACCCTTTCCACAGATACGCAGTATTTT
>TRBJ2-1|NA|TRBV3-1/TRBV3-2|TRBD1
CASSQSGTASSYNEQFF
TGTGCCAGCAGCCAATCCGGGACAGCGAGCTCCTACAATGAGCAGTTCTTC
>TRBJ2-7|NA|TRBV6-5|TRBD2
CASSARTSEDYEQYF
TGTGCCAGCAGCGCTAGGACTAGCGAGGACTACGAGCAGTACTTC
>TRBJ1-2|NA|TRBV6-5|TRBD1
CASSGTGRNGYTF
TGTGCCAGCAGCGGGACAGGGAGGAATGGCTACACCTTC
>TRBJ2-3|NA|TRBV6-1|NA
CASSESEASTDTQYF
TGTGCCAGCAGTGAGTCTGAGGCTAGCACAGATACGCAGTATTTT
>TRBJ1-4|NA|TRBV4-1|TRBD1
CASSQDGDRGATNEKLFF
TGCGCCAGCAGCCAAGACGGGGACAGGGGGGCAACTAATGAAAAACTGTTTTTT
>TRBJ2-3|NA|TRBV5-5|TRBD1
CASSLRGQGAEYF
TGTGCCAGCAGCTTGCGGGGACAGGGGGCGGAGTATTTT
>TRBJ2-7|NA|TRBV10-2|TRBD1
CASRGTGSYYEQYF
TGCGCCAGCAGAGGGACAGGGTCGTACTACGAGCAGTACTTC
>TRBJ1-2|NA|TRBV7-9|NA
CASSRDTNYGYTF
TGTGCCAGCAGCCGGGACACCAACTATGGCTACACCTTC
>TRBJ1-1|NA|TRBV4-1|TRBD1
CASSLGGQMNTEAFF
TGCGCCAGCAGCCTAGGGGGACAGATGAACACTGAAGCTTTCTTT
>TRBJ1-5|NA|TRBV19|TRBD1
CASSFGQGRNQPQHF
TGTGCCAGTAGTTTCGGACAGGGCCGAAATCAGCCCCAGCATTTT
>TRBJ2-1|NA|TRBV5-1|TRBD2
CASSSGTSGANSYNEQFF
TGCGCCAGCAGCTCCGGGACTAGCGGGGCGAACTCCTACAATGAGCAGTTCTTC
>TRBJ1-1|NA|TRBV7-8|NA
CASSLMFGTRNTEAFF
TGTGCCAGCAGCTTAATGTTCGGGACAAGGAACACTGAAGCTTTCTTT
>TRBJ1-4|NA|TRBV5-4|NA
CASSVKGGSEKLFF
TGTGCCAGCAGCGTGAAGGGGGGGAGTGAAAAACTGTTTTTT
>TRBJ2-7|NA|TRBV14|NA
CASSQVGGSVEQYF
TGTGCCAGCAGCCAAGTGGGGGGAAGTGTCGAGCAGTACTTC
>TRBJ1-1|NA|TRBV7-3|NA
CASSPNGRGKTEAFF
TGTGCCAGCAGCCCAAACGGCAGGGGAAAAACTGAAGCTTTCTTT
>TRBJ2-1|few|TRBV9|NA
CASSVELLSYSYNEQFF
TGTGCCAGCAGCGTAGAGTTACTTTCTTACTCCTACAATGAGCAGTTCTTC
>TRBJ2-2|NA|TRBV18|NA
CASSLLNTGELFF
TGTGCCAGCTCACTTCTTAACACCGGGGAGCTGTTTTTT
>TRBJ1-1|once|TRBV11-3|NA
CASSSRPQNTEAFF
TGTGCCAGCAGTTCGAGGCCGCAGAACACTGAAGCTTTCTTT
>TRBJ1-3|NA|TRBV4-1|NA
CASSQVNRVSSGNTIYF
TGCGCCAGCAGCCAAGTGAACAGGGTGTCCTCTGGAAACACCATATATTTT
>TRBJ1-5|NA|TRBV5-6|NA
CASSFGRVLNQPQHF
TGTGCCAGCAGCTTCGGGAGGGTCCTCAATCAGCCCCAGCATTTT
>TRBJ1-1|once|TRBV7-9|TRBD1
CASSRTKLTGMNTEAFF
TGTGCCAGCAGCCGAACGAAGCTGACAGGGATGAACACTGAAGCTTTCTTT
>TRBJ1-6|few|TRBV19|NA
CASIPGGEYNSPLHF
TGTGCCAGTATTCCAGGAGGAGAGTATAATTCACCCCTCCACTTT
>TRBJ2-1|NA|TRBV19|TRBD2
CASTGGGAISHEQFF
TGTGCCAGTACGGGCGGGGGGGCCATTAGTCATGAGCAGTTCTTC
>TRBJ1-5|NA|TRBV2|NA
CASAQGRKEEPQHF
TGTGCCAGCGCACAGGGTCGGAAGGAGGAGCCCCAGCATTTT
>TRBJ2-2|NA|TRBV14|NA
CASRQAGGTGELFF
TGTGCCAGCAGACAAGCAGGGGGGACCGGGGAGCTGTTTTTT
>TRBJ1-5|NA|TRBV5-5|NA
CASSLGGGWSNQPQHF
TGTGCCAGCAGCTTGGGGGGAGGCTGGAGCAATCAGCCCCAGCATTTT
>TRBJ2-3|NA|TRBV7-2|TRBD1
CASSLDRGDTQYF
TGTGCCAGCAGCCTCGACAGGGGAGATACGCAGTATTTT
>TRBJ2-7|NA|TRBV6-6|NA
CASSRLDYEQYF
TGTGCCAGCAGTCGACTAGACTACGAGCAGTACTTC
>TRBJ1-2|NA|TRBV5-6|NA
CASSLVDFGEGYGYTF
TGTGCCAGCAGCTTGGTTGATTTCGGGGAGGGATATGGCTACACCTTC
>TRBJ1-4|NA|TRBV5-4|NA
CASRTPGDEKLFF
TGTGCCAGCAGAACCCCGGGGGATGAAAAACTGTTTTTT
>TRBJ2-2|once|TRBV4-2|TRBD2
CASSSGLAGETGELFF
TGTGCCAGCAGCTCAGGACTAGCGGGGGAGACCGGGGAGCTGTTTTTT
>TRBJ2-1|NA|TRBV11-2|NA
CASSLERASASEQFF
TGTGCCAGCAGCTTAGAACGGGCTAGCGCCTCAGAGCAGTTCTTC
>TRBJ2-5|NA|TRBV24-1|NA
CATSEGSRGETQYF
TGTGCCACCAGTGAGGGATCGAGGGGGGAGACCCAGTACTTC
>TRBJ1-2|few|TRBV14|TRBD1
CASSQDPGGANYGYTF
TGTGCCAGCAGCCAAGATCCAGGGGGAGCTAACTATGGCTACACCTTC
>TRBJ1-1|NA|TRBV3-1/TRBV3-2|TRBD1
CASSQGTGLNTEAFF
TGTGCCAGCAGCCAAGGGACAGGATTGAACACTGAAGCTTTCTTT
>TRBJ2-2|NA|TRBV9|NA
CASNKGPVNTGELFF
TGTGCCAGCAATAAGGGGCCCGTTAACACCGGGGAGCTGTTTTTT